This TCR beta chain was sequenced for a study of cytomegalovirus exposure and HLA in healthy donors. The germline V gene encodes CDR1 LNHDA and CDR2 SQIVND (reference sequence). V lost 6 bases to trimming and J lost 7 bases; unmatched junction nucleotides: 17. The CDR3 totals 16 residues. Primers for the PCR totalled 60 Vbeta and 13 Jbeta. Produced via immunoSEQ multiplex PCR; TCRdb's table is partial and in-frame only. Its table records around 50,000 clones. Specimen: PBMCs. This chain uses TRBV19 with TRBJ2-7; 8 bases fit TRBD1. The sequence came from a male donor in good health and CMV-seronegative. CDR3 loop: CASSPRKSGGAGEQYF. CDR3 in DNA: TGTGCCAGTAGCCCCCGGAAGTCAGGGGGCGCGGGGGAGCAGTACTTC.